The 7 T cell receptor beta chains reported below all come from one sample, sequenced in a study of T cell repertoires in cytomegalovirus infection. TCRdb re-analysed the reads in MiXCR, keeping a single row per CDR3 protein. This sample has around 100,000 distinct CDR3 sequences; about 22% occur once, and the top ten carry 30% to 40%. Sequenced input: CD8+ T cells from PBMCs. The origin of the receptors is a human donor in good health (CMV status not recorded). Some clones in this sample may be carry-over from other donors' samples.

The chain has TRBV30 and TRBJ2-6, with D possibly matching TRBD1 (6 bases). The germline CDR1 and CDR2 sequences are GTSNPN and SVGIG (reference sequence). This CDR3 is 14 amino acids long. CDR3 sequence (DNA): TGTGCGTCGGAAGGGCAGGGGGGGGCCAACGTCCTGACTTTC. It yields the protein CASEGQGGANVLTF.

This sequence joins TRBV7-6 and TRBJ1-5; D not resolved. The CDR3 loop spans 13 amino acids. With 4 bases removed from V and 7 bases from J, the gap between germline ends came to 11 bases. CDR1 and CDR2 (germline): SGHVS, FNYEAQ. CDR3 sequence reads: CASSSPLGQPQHF. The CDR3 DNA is TGTGCCAGCAGCTCCCCCTTAGGGCAGCCCCAGCATTTT.

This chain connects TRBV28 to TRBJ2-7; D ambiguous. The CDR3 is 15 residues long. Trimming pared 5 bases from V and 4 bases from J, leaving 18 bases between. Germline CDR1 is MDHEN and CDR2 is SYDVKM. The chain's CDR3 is CASSPSSDGNYEQYF. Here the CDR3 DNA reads TGTGCCAGCAGTCCTTCTTCCGACGGAAATTACGAGCAGTACTTC.

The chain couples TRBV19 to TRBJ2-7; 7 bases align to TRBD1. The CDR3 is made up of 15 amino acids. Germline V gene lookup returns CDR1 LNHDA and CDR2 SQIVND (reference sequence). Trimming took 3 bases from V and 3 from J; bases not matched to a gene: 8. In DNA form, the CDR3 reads TGTGCCAGTAGTATCGCCCCCGGGACAGTCTACGAGCAGTACTTC. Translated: CASSIAPGTVYEQYF. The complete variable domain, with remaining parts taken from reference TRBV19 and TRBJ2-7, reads DGGITQSPKYLFRKEGQNVTLSCEQNLNHDAMYWYRQDPGQGLRLIYYSQIVNDFQKGDIAEGYSVSREKKESFPLTVTSAQKNPTAFYLCASSIAPGTVYEQYFGPGTRLTVT.

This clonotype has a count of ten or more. The CDR3 loop is CASTMPGGNSPLHF. The DNA for the CDR3 is TGTGCCAGCACCATGCCCGGGGGTAATTCACCCCTCCACTTT. This chain joins TRBV7-9 and TRBJ1-6; D is perhaps TRBD1 (5 bases). Germline values: CDR1 SEHNR, CDR2 FQNEAQ (reference sequence). This CDR3 has 14 residues. V was trimmed by 7 bases and J by 6 bases, leaving 13 bases between them. Filled out from reference TRBV7-9 and TRBJ1-6, the complete variable domain reads DTGVSQNPRHKITKRGQNVTFRCDPISEHNRLYWYRQTLGQGPEFLTYFQNEAQLEKSRLLSDRFSAERPKGSFSTLEIQRTEQGDSAMYLCASTMPGGNSPLHFGNGTRLTVT.

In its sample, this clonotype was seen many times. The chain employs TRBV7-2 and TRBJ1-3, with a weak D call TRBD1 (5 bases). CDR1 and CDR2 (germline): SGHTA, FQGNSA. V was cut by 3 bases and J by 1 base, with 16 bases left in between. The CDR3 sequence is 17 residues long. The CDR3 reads CASSFETRGPSGNTIYF. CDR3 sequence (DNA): TGTGCCAGCAGCTTTGAGACCCGGGGACCATCTGGAAACACCATATATTTT.

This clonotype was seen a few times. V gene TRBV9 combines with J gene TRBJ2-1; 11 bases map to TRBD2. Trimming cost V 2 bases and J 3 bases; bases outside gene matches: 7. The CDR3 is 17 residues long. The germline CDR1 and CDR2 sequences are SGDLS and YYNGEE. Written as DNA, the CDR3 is TGTGCCAGCAGCGTTAATAGCGGGAGGGCCCTCTACAATGAGCAGTTCTTC. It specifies CASSVNSGRALYNEQFF.